These 27 T cell receptor beta chains came from one sample sequenced in a study of blood T cell repertoires in COVID-19. Libraries were prepared by immunoSEQ multiplex PCR; TCRdb keeps only in-frame clonotypes and omits some of them. The table records roughly 150,000 clones, about 85% of them present only once. The sequencing sample was made of peripheral blood. The receptors stem from a man at least 80 years old with COVID-19, enrolled during active disease.

This chain links TRBV20-1 with TRBJ2-7, with 8 bases identical to TRBD2. Germline CDR1 reads DFQATT; CDR2 reads SNEGSKA (reference sequence). This CDR3 spans 11 amino acids. Unmatched junction bases numbered 0, after V lost 3 bases and J lost 5 bases. The CDR3 protein is CSASGGDEQYF. CDR3 DNA: TGCAGTGCTAGCGGGGGGGACGAGCAGTACTTC.

V usage is TRBV28 and J usage is TRBJ2-3; 8 bases align to TRBD2. Germline-derived CDR1 and CDR2 are MDHEN and SYDVKM. J gave up 0 bases and V 0 bases, and 5 bases lay outside the gene matches. CDR3 length: 17 amino acids. CDR3 DNA sequence: TGTGCCAGCAGTTTATGGGCTAGCGGGTCTAGCACAGATACGCAGTATTTT. It yields the protein CASSLWASGSSTDTQYF.

This chain uses TRBV11-2 with TRBJ1-4, with D hard to call. This CDR3 is built from 15 residues. CDR1 and CDR2 (germline): SGHAT, FQNNGV. Trimming took 5 bases from V and 3 from J, leaving 13 bases between them. This chain's CDR3 is CASSPLTGSNEKLFF. The CDR3, as DNA: TGTGCCAGCAGCCCCCTGACCGGGTCTAATGAAAAACTGTTTTTT.

This sequence joins TRBV7-2 and TRBJ1-1; weak D call: TRBD1 (6 bases). Germline V gene sequence: CDR1 SGHTA, CDR2 FQGNSA. CDR3 size: 14 residues. V was pared by 5 bases and J by 0 bases, with 10 bases between. As DNA, the CDR3 is TGTGCCAGCAGCCCACAGGGTATGAACACTGAAGCTTTCTTT. This translates into CASSPQGMNTEAFF. The variable domain in full, with the rest retrieved from reference TRBV7-2 and TRBJ1-1, is GAGVSQSPSNKVTEKGKDVELRCDPISGHTALYWYRQSLGQGLEFLIYFQGNSAPDKSGLPSDRFSAERTGGSVSTLTIQRTQQEDSAVYLCASSPQGMNTEAFFGQGTRLTVV.

This chain joins TRBV5-5 and TRBJ1-2, with D perhaps matching TRBD1 (6 bases). Germline assignment: CDR1 SGHKS and CDR2 YYEKEE (reference sequence). The length of the CDR3 is 13 residues. V dropped 5 bases and J dropped 5 bases, with 13 bases sitting between them. In DNA, the CDR3 is TGTGCCAGCAGTCTTACAGGGCTATATGGCTACACCTTC. Translated: CASSLTGLYGYTF.

CDR3 bases: TGCGCCAGCAGCTTGAATGATGGGGCGTTGGGCTACACCTTC. Protein product: CASSLNDGALGYTF. J is TRBJ1-2 and V is TRBV5-1, with D perhaps TRBD1 (5 bases). Germline values: CDR1 SGHRS, CDR2 YFSETQ. The germline V and J ends were trimmed by 1 base and 8 bases, with 15 bases remaining between them. The CDR3 has 14 amino acids.

V is TRBV5-1 and J is TRBJ2-3; 7 nucleotides match TRBD2. The V segment lost 0 bases and the J segment 8 bases; nucleotides outside the gene matches: 6. The CDR3 spans 14 residues. Germline lookup yields CDR1 SGHRS and CDR2 YFSETQ. CDR3 loop: CASSLDGGFSTQYF. CDR3 DNA: TGCGCCAGCAGCTTGGACGGGGGGTTCAGTACGCAGTATTTT.

This chain uses TRBV7-2 with TRBJ1-2, with 7 bases aligning to TRBD1. Losses at the gene ends were 3 bases for V and 5 bases for J; bases not matched to a gene: 12. The CDR3 totals 16 residues. Germline CDR1 is SGHTA and CDR2 is FQGNSA. CDR3 DNA sequence: TGTGCCAGCAGCTTCACACAGGGGATTCGGAGGTATGGCTACACCTTC. It yields the protein CASSFTQGIRRYGYTF.

This chain uses TRBV3-1 (or the pseudogene TRBV3-2) with TRBJ1-1; D is unresolved. This CDR3 has 13 amino acids. V was trimmed by 3 bases and J by 1 base, leaving 6 bases between them. CDR1 is LGHDT and CDR2 is YNNKEL in the germline V gene (reference sequence). This CDR3 reads CASSQFQNTEAFF. Here the CDR3 DNA reads TGTGCCAGCAGCCAGTTCCAGAACACTGAAGCTTTCTTT.

This clone was detected once. The chain has TRBV4-1 and TRBJ1-2; 7 positions agree with TRBD1. After removal of 0 bases from V and 6 bases from J, the junction contained 4 bases not matched to a gene. The germline CDR1 and CDR2 sequences are MGHRA and YSYEKL. The CDR3 length is 14 residues. CDR3 sequence reads: CASSQDPQGNGYTF. The CDR3 nucleotides read TGCGCCAGCAGCCAAGATCCACAGGGGAATGGCTACACCTTC.

The J gene is TRBJ2-1, the V gene TRBV6-5; 14 bases line up with TRBD2. This CDR3 comprises 16 residues. Germline CDR1 MNHEY, CDR2 SVGAGI. V was pared by 0 bases and J by 6 bases, with 1 base of the junction left unmatched. DNA of the CDR3: TGTGCCAGCAGTTACTCGACTAGCGGGGGGGCCAATGAGCAGTTCTTC. It specifies CASSYSTSGGANEQFF.

The rearrangement joins TRBV19 to TRBJ1-3, with D maybe TRBD1 (6 bases). V was cut by 7 bases and J by 6 bases, with 25 bases left in between. This CDR3 contains 17 residues. CDR1 and CDR2 from the germline V gene are LNHDA and SQIVND (reference sequence). The CDR3 sequence: CASTYADRLRRENTIYF. The CDR3 DNA reads TGTGCCAGTACCTACGCCGACAGGTTAAGACGAGAAAACACCATATATTTT.

The chain couples TRBV20-1 to TRBJ1-1; TRBD1 might be the D (6 bases). The CDR3 consists of 11 residues. V lost 4 bases, J lost 5 bases, and 8 bases lay in between. CDR1 and CDR2 from the germline V gene are DFQATT and SNEGSKA (reference sequence). The CDR3: CSAIGQTEAFF. The CDR3, as DNA: TGCAGTGCTATCGGACAGACTGAAGCTTTCTTT.

The V gene is TRBV9, the J gene TRBJ2-2; D gene unclear. The V and J ends lost 4 bases and 2 bases respectively, with 6 bases between them. CDR1 SGDLS and CDR2 YYNGEE come from the germline V gene. The CDR3 loop spans 13 amino acids. The CDR3 region has the DNA TGTGCCAGCAGCACACAAAACACCGGGGAGCTGTTTTTT. Protein product: CASSTQNTGELFF.

V is TRBV5-1 and J is TRBJ1-1, with D maybe TRBD1 (6 bases). Trimming pared 4 bases from V and 1 base from J, leaving 17 bases between. This CDR3 has 16 amino acids. Germline CDR1 reads SGHRS; CDR2 reads YFSETQ. The CDR3 nucleotides read TGCGCCAGCAGCGCCGGACCCCCAGGGGCGAACACTGAAGCTTTCTTT. It codes for CASSAGPPGANTEAFF.

The chain employs TRBV24-1 and TRBJ1-1; TRBD1 is a possible D gene (5 bases). Trimming took off 9 bases at V and 3 bases at J, with 22 bases between the two ends. This CDR3 has 16 residues. CDR1 is KGHDR, CDR2 SFDVKD, per germline. The CDR3 is CATRIPSGPGDTEAFF. CDR3 coding DNA: TGTGCCACCCGCATTCCCTCGGGGCCGGGGGACACTGAAGCTTTCTTT.

The CDR3 here is CASSDRRQGLRGYTF. CDR3 nucleotides: TGTGCCAGCAGCGACAGACGCCAGGGGTTACGTGGCTACACCTTC. The chain links TRBV6-5 to TRBJ1-2, with D possibly matching TRBD1 (6 bases). The V gene's germline CDR1 is MNHEY and CDR2 SVGAGI. This CDR3 has 15 residues. Trimming removed 6 bases at V and 7 bases at J, with 21 bases between.

This clone was counted a few times. V is TRBV18 and J is TRBJ2-7; TRBD2 is a possible D gene (6 bases). The germline CDR1 and CDR2 sequences are KGHSH and LQKENI. Trimming stripped 4 bases from V and 1 base from J, with 11 bases between. This CDR3 is 14 amino acids long. The CDR3 bases are TGTGCCAGCTCACTCATAGGGACTTCCTACGAGCAGTACTTC. Translating gives CASSLIGTSYEQYF.

The chain is built from TRBV7-2 and TRBJ1-1; D unresolved. Per the germline V gene, CDR1 is SGHTA and CDR2 is FQGNSA. CDR3 length equals 13 residues. The ends were cut back, 3 bases at V and 4 bases at J, with 9 bases in the middle. The DNA of the CDR3 is TGTGCCAGCAGCTTTGCAGAGGCCACTGAAGCTTTCTTT. It is translated as CASSFAEATEAFF.

This clone appeared once. This chain uses TRBV3-1 (or the pseudogene TRBV3-2) with TRBJ1-5, with D possibly TRBD1 on 5 matching bases. V was pared by 1 base and J by 11 bases, with 18 bases between. Per the germline V gene, CDR1 is LGHDT and CDR2 is YNNKEL (reference sequence). The CDR3 consists of 15 residues. The CDR3 here is CASSQGGGQGLAQHF. Here the CDR3 DNA reads TGTGCCAGCAGCCAAGGAGGAGGCCAGGGACTGGCCCAGCATTTT.

The chain couples TRBV11-2 to TRBJ2-5, with TRBD1 matching over 7 bases. The CDR3 totals 17 residues. Germline lookup yields CDR1 SGHAT and CDR2 FQNNGV. Trimming removed 4 bases from V and 12 bases from J; junction bases left unmatched: 23. CDR3 DNA: TGTGCCAGCAGCTCCCAGTGGCGGACAGGACGCCGGGGACCCAAGTACTTC. Its translation: CASSSQWRTGRRGPKYF.

J is TRBJ2-2 and V is TRBV3-1 (or the pseudogene TRBV3-2); possible D gene TRBD1, 6 bases. The length of the CDR3 is 15 residues. Trimming took 3 bases from V and 0 from J, leaving 8 bases between them. CDR1 and CDR2 from the germline V gene are LGHDT and YNNKEL (reference sequence). CDR3 coding DNA: TGTGCCAGCAGCCACGGGACACCGAACACCGGGGAGCTGTTTTTT. The encoded protein is CASSHGTPNTGELFF.

This clone was observed a handful of times. The chain is built from TRBV5-4 and TRBJ1-2; D gene unclear. V dropped 1 base and J dropped 5 bases, with 9 bases sitting between them. CDR1 and CDR2 from the germline V gene are SGHNT and YYREEE (reference sequence). There are 13 residues in the CDR3. The CDR3 DNA reads TGTGCCAGCAGCTTGCATGGAGAGTATGGCTACACCTTC. Translated, it gives CASSLHGEYGYTF.

The rearrangement uses TRBV7-9 and TRBJ2-5; 14 positions match TRBD2. V lost 4 bases, J lost 5 bases, and 9 bases stayed unmatched. Germline V gives CDR1 SEHNR, CDR2 FQNEAQ (reference sequence). There are 17 residues in the CDR3. The CDR3 sequence is CASSSGLAGGSSETQYF. The CDR3 bases are TGTGCCAGCAGCTCCGGACTAGCGGGGGGATCTTCCGAGACCCAGTACTTC. Complete variable domain (other parts from reference TRBV7-9 and TRBJ2-5): DTGVSQNPRHKITKRGQNVTFRCDPISEHNRLYWYRQTLGQGPEFLTYFQNEAQLEKSRLLSDRFSAERPKGSFSTLEIQRTEQGDSAMYLCASSSGLAGGSSETQYFGPGTRLLVL.

This clone was recorded once. V usage is TRBV5-1 and J usage is TRBJ1-2; 7 bases line up with TRBD1. The germline CDR1 and CDR2 sequences are SGHRS and YFSETQ. This CDR3 region has 14 residues. J gave up 3 bases and V 2 bases, and 4 bases lay outside the gene matches. This CDR3 is CASSLTGVDYGYTF. The CDR3 region has the DNA TGCGCCAGCAGCTTAACAGGGGTTGACTATGGCTACACCTTC.

This sequence joins TRBV18 and TRBJ2-7; TRBD2 might be the D (6 bases). Trimming pared 6 bases from V and 11 bases from J, leaving 17 bases between. The CDR3 consists of 12 residues. CDR1 is KGHSH and CDR2 is LQKENI in the germline V gene. The CDR3 loop reads CASSLEGEAKYF. The CDR3 DNA reads TGTGCCAGCTCTCTCGAAGGGGAGGCGAAGTACTTC.

The chain has TRBV7-3 and TRBJ1-2, with 7 bases that match TRBD1. The V segment lost 5 bases and the J segment 4 bases; nucleotides outside the gene matches: 10. CDR1 and CDR2 (germline): SGHTA, FQGTGA. This CDR3 has 15 residues. This CDR3 reads CASSPNPTGSYGYTF. CDR3 coding DNA: TGTGCCAGCAGCCCAAACCCGACAGGGAGCTATGGCTACACCTTC.